This record concerns one TCR beta chain sequence. No cognate antigen has been identified for it. Base qualities are not recorded, but no much larger clone differs from it by a single base. The data stem from a study of cytomegalovirus exposure and HLA in healthy donors (dated by TCRdb to the late 2010s). With regard to the full study: An earlier analysis of roughly 630 of the donors reported about 250 Gb of sequence data and 100 million to 130 million unique TCR beta sequences from around 200 million T cells. An early release covering around 630 HLA-typed donors comprised about 290 gigabases of sequencing data and roughly 86 million unique TCR sequences. Of the 300 to 400 genotyped donors, about 84% fell in the genetic ancestry cluster associated with self-reported Caucasian donors. The study aimed to test whether cataloging public T cell receptors could reveal signatures of past pathogen exposure. The study used immunosequencing to profile the T cell repertoires of some 600 subjects and linked those repertoires to cytomegalovirus serostatus. Besides the first cohort of roughly 660 subjects, a separate validation cohort made up of 120 different subjects was used. The study combined high-throughput TCR immunosequencing, statistical association of individual TCRs with disease status, and machine learning to predict cytomegalovirus infection status. A later analysis re-analyzed previously published TCR beta repertoires from roughly 690 donors and added high-resolution HLA genotyping to study TCR occurrence patterns. Rather than using new phenotypic data, the later analysis identified candidate immune exposures from TCR beta sequences and from how often those sequences occurred across donors. In an earlier analysis of 587 of the donors, high-throughput TCR beta sequencing was used to judge whether each TCR beta V gene segment behaved as functional or pseudogenic. Donor age, sex, ethnicity and CMV serostatus were compiled together with the repertoire data. A later genetic analysis used genome-wide SNP genotypes for about three fifths of the 666 donors, treating that subset as a discovery cohort. All discovery cohort repertoires had been generated on a single sequencing platform. Both class I and class II loci were covered by HLA typing, at four-digit resolution. Typing coverage differed by locus: A, B, C, DRB1 and DQB1 were typed in roughly 629-640 donors, DQA1 in about 500, DPA1 in 600 to 610, and DPB1 in roughly 450. Four or five DR-DQ haplotypes were handled as single units for association and clustering because linkage in the cohort was strong. On average, approximately 250,000 unique TCR beta nucleotide sequences were sequenced per donor among 398 genotyped donors of the cohort, with roughly a sixth of those sequences being non-productive. The investigation overall reported the following: Across donors, most TCR sequences were observed very rarely, whereas some public TCRs were present in many individuals. It was suggested by the authors that the approach could potentially be generalized to other disease states and immunological phenotypes. Compared with the 666-donor mean, donors in an Asian-associated ancestry cluster had fewer N-insertions in productive TCRs, according to a later genetic analysis. In the study, about 150 TCR beta chains were listed as associated with cytomegalovirus. When HLA alleles, especially DR and DQ, strongly co-occurred, attributing TCR associations to individual alleles was difficult. The sequencing pipeline was judged likely to have produced a cluster of highly shared sequence variants as a technical artifact. The classifier was reported to diagnose cytomegalovirus status with high specificity and sensitivity in both the original and validation cohorts. In vitro tests confirmed that a few of the cytomegalovirus-associated TCR beta chains recognize cytomegalovirus antigens. A further reported finding was that TCR beta sequences accurately predicted the HLA-A and HLA-B alleles for most subjects in the first cohort. A later analysis found that TCR association rates varied across HLA loci, with DRB1 alleles showing the most associated TCRs and HLA-C alleles the fewest. The earlier analysis of about 600 of the donors excluded over 15 rarely observed V segments, including chromosome 9 orphons, because counts were too low. HLA typing was unavailable for some donors at each locus, so association tests used only the typed subset. The presence/absence analyses assumed that sequencing depth was roughly uniform across donors, and that assumption may not be true. A later genetic analysis associated a missense DCLRE1C variant with V-gene and J-gene trimming of TCR beta chains, and an independent cohort replicated the association. In a later analysis, several top co-occurrence clusters were reported to appear linked to parvovirus B19, influenza, CMV and Epstein-Barr virus. Correlated functional status among segregating V segments might reflect linkage disequilibrium, but an unknown experimental factor could not be ruled out. Compared with equally common non-associated chains, HLA-associated TCR beta chains in a later analysis were more clonally expanded and had lower generation probabilities. The only immune exposure information available for the cohort was CMV serostatus. In a later analysis, most CMV-associated TCR beta chains were found to appear HLA-restricted, with HLA associations seemingly driven largely by CMV exposure. An earlier analysis of 587 of the donors showed that most TCR beta V segments appeared in productive rearrangements either about 87% or about 30% of the time, which broadly matched IMGT annotations. Only TCR beta chains were sequenced in this cohort, and the absence of alpha or paired-chain data limited detectable features. In a later analysis, 15,000 to 20,000 TCR beta sequences were associated with specific HLA alleles at a false discovery rate of 0.05.

The cohort comprised 550 to 700 healthy bone marrow donors. All cohort members were sampled while nominally healthy, although unrecorded immune exposures were likely present. The donor tested CMV seronegative and was one of the 352 seronegative cohort members. Every donor gave a peripheral blood sample, and the peripheral blood mononuclear cells from that sample were used for TCR beta sequencing. The Qiagen DNeasy Blood Extraction Kit was used to extract genomic DNA from the blood cell samples. Receptor libraries were prepared by the immunoSEQ multiplex PCR assay. For the multiplex PCR, a mixture combining 60 forward primers for TCR Vbeta segments and 13 reverse primers for TCR Jbeta segments was used. The CDR3 region of rearranged TCR beta genes was amplified from genomic DNA with a multiplex PCR assay. Amplified TCR beta libraries were sequenced as 87-base-pair reads on the Illumina HiSeq System. Per the source publication's procedure: A later analysis tallied about 77 million unique TCR beta chains across the 610 or so repertoires, and about 10 million of those chains were shared by two or more donors. A nearest-neighbor algorithm error-corrected the raw reads and collapsed the reads into unique sequences, merging closely related sequences to remove PCR and sequencing errors. V, D and J gene segments were assigned by aligning CDR3 sequences to IMGT reference sequences. For a sequence to be retained, a match of at least six nucleotides was required to both a V gene segment and a J gene segment. A rearrangement was called productive if the CDR3 had no stop codons and remained in frame with V and J, and every other rearrangement was called non-productive. Following IMGT convention, CDR3 was defined as the stretch from the second conserved V-encoded cysteine to the conserved J-encoded phenylalanine. The earlier analysis of some 550 of the donors excluded any sequence lacking an unambiguous match to a single V gene segment. In an earlier analysis of around 600 of the donors, V segments were called functional above 56.7% productive rearrangements and were called segregating when the between-donor standard deviation exceeded 5%. A statistical classification framework was built to diagnose cytomegalovirus status from the catalog of TCR beta chain sequences. V and J gene assignment, in a later analysis, came from comparing TCR nucleotide sequences with IMGT/GENE-DB human TR gene sequences. The TCRdist pipeline was used in a later analysis to assign CDR3 sequences and most-parsimonious VDJ recombination scenarios. In a later analysis, each TCR beta chain was defined by its CDR3 amino acid sequence together with its V-gene family, and reads lacking a unique V-gene family were excluded. To address suspected cross-contamination and a sequencing artifact, a later analysis removed 592 highly shared, low-generation-probability nucleotide sequences. In a later analysis, a clonal expansion index for each public chain was calculated from normalized within-repertoire ranks of inferred template counts. In a later analysis, generation probabilities were computed with a VDJ recombination model fitted to out-of-frame rearrangements, and the resulting probabilities were checked against IGoR. In a later analysis, TCR-TCR, TCR-HLA and TCR-CMV co-occurrence was scored with hypergeometric tests, and a repertoire-size bias correction was applied to TCR pairs. In a later analysis, false discovery rates were estimated by permuting HLA or CMV assignments 20 times. In a later analysis, co-occurring TCRs were grouped using DBSCAN, with TCRdist sequence similarity added in when clustering inside HLA-allele-positive subsets. For co-occurrence clustering, repertoires with fewer than 30,000 or more than 120,000 public chains were excluded, along with about five repertoires with anomalous nucleotide sharing. Entries here come from immuneACCESS through TCRdb and include only in-frame sequences with V and J called. Some clones fail to appear in such tables; in the studies checked, an unresolved V gene covers under half of the shortfall, and the cause of the remainder is unknown. That table gives V, J and clone size, and the DNA gave D and trimming. The sample table shows approximately 240,000 clones, and approximately 80% are seen once. About 0.58% of the sample goes to the ten largest clones.

This TCR was sampled from a woman in her thirties or forties in good health and CMV-seronegative. The sample was PBMCs.

The bases are TGTGCCAGCAGCTTAAGGGACACCAACTACGAGCAGTACTTC. This gives the protein CASSLRDTNYEQYF. This sequence uses TRBV11-3 and TRBJ2-7, with TRBD1 perhaps the D gene, on 6 matching bases. At the junction V is shortened by 2 bases and J by 3 bases, with 11 bases in between. There are 14 amino acids in the CDR3, from cysteine to phenylalanine inclusive. The entry retains the CDR3 DNA only, 42 bases that are in frame from base 1. The germline V gene encodes CDR1 SGHNT and CDR2 YENEEA.